This T cell receptor (beta chain) appears in the sequencing data of a study of identical twins. Study results and limitations: Recombination models fit unrelated individuals' TCR alpha sharing but underestimated twins'. Insertions were fewer in abundant cord blood beta clonotypes, whereas memory repertoires showed none of this pattern. Possibly, invariant MAIT and iNKT cells partly confounded zero-insertion analyses.

Unique molecular identifiers were present on the cDNA, and a universal primer site came from template switching. In TCRdb, the 5' RACE reads were re-called with MiXCR into one record per CDR3 protein. The table lists some 500,000 distinct CDR3 sequences, roughly an eighth of them singletons, with approximately 0.98% in the top ten. Turning to this clonotype: Its antigen is unknown.

The sample was also linked to a second study, of yellow fever vaccine responses in identical twins.

The source material was CD4+ T cells sorted from blood. This clonotype was sampled from a woman under 30 in good health.

The CDR3 sequence is CATRGHENPHNEQFF. In DNA, the CDR3 is TGTGCCACCCGAGGACACGAAAACCCTCACAATGAGCAGTTCTTC. The chain couples TRBV10-3 to TRBJ2-1; the D gene is possibly TRBD1 (5 bases). V was trimmed by 10 bases and J by 5 bases, leaving 21 bases between them. This CDR3 is built from 15 residues. CDR1 is ENHRY and CDR2 is SYGVKD in the germline V gene.